This TCR beta chain comes out of a study of blood T cell repertoires in COVID-19. Clones were sequenced by immunoSEQ multiplex PCR, and TCRdb holds only the in-frame ones, with some missing. Altogether 80,000 or so clones are present, 88% being singletons, with the ten largest covering over 8.5%. The V end lost 2 bases, the J end lost 0 bases, and 17 bases lay between the germline ends. Germline V lookup: CDR1 MRHNA, CDR2 SNTAGT. The CDR3 consists of 17 residues. This TCR was recovered from a human donor in a cohort sampled during active COVID-19. The sequenced sample was peripheral blood. The genes are TRBV6-4 and TRBJ2-7, with D perhaps TRBD1 (6 bases). The CDR3, as DNA: TGTGCCAGCAGTGACCATTGGGGGCCAGATTCCTCCTACGAGCAGTACTTC. Amino acid sequence: CASSDHWGPDSSYEQYF.